One and the same sample provided the 26 T cell receptor beta chains below, sequenced in a study of identical twins. From the 5' RACE reads, TCRdb called clonotypes with MiXCR, one entry per CDR3 protein. The repertoire holds 1.5 million or so distinct CDR3 sequences, with roughly a third as singletons. Sequencing used cord blood. The receptors were sampled from a newborn girl in good health.

Details on this clonotype: A read error may explain this, as a much larger clone is one base away. This chain uses TRBV7-9 with TRBJ1-5, with D maybe TRBD1 (6 bases). V was shortened by 4 bases and J by 5 bases, with 6 bases between the two germline ends. The CDR3 extends over 12 amino acids. Germline V gene lookup returns CDR1 SEHNR and CDR2 FQNEAQ (reference sequence). The CDR3 region has the DNA TGTGCCAGCAGCTCAGGGGATCAGCCCCAGCATTTT. Its translation: CASSSGDQPQHF. Filled out from reference TRBV7-9 and TRBJ1-5, the complete variable domain reads DTGVSQNPRHKITKRGQNVTFRCDPISEHNRLYWYRQTLGQGPEFLTYFQNEAQLEKSRLLSDRFSAERPKGSFSTLEIQRTEQGDSAMYLCASSSGDQPQHFGDGTRLSIL.

Notes on this clonotype: Since a much larger clone is just one base distant, this may be a read error. The chain recombines TRBV14 with TRBJ2-3, with D hard to call. V was clipped by 1 base and J by 4 bases, with 6 bases between them. Germline V gives CDR1 SGHDN, CDR2 FVKESK. The CDR3 length is 13 residues. This chain's CDR3 is CASSQAASDTQYF. CDR3 nucleotide sequence: TGTGCCAGCAGCCAAGCCGCTTCAGATACGCAGTATTTT.

This clonotype has more than one count but fewer than ten. This chain joins TRBV15 and TRBJ1-4, with a weak D call TRBD1 (5 bases). The CDR3 runs to 13 residues. Germline assignment: CDR1 LNHNV and CDR2 YYDKDF (reference sequence). Between the trimmed V and J ends, which lost 8 bases and 2 bases, there was a span of 9 bases. The CDR3 nucleotides are TGTGCCACCGGGGGGTTTACTAATGAAAAACTGTTTTTT. It codes for CATGGFTNEKLFF.

The V gene is TRBV2, the J gene TRBJ2-5, with a possible D match to TRBD2 (6 bases). The V end was cut by 8 bases, the J end by 11 bases, with 15 bases between. This CDR3 comprises 11 residues. Per the germline V gene, CDR1 is SNHLY and CDR2 is FYNNEI. In nucleotides, the CDR3 is TGTGCCAGCTGGGACTCTGGGGAGCAGTACTTC. Encoded protein: CASWDSGEQYF.

V is TRBV20-1 and J is TRBJ2-5; TRBD1 is a possible D gene (6 bases). The CDR3 has 14 amino acids. Per the germline V gene, CDR1 is DFQATT and CDR2 is SNEGSKA (reference sequence). Deletions cut 0 bases from V and 3 bases from J, with 11 bases between. The CDR3 DNA sequence: TGCAGTGCTAGAGATGCGGCAGGGGAAGAGACCCAGTACTTC. Its translation: CSARDAAGEETQYF.

This clonotype was detected many times. The rearrangement joins TRBV5-1 to TRBJ2-7; 9 bases line up with TRBD1. With 2 bases clipped from V and 3 bases from J, the junction kept 6 bases outside the gene matches. The CDR3 extends over 15 amino acids. CDR1 is SGHRS, CDR2 YFSETQ, per germline. The CDR3 coding sequence is TGCGCCAGCAGCTTACGGACAGGGGAGGTCTACGAGCAGTACTTC. It specifies CASSLRTGEVYEQYF.

V gene TRBV5-1 combines with J gene TRBJ2-1, with D unclear. Germline V gene data show CDR1 as SGHRS and CDR2 as YFSETQ. The CDR3 has 15 amino acids. Trimming stripped 0 bases from V and 7 bases from J, with 14 bases between. CDR3 sequence (DNA): TGCGCCAGCAGCTTGGAAGGCTACTCTCGGAATGAGCAGTTCTTC. It codes for CASSLEGYSRNEQFF.

CDR3 sequence: CASSSGLLRGEAFF. The CDR3 DNA is TGTGCCAGCAGCTCGGGACTTTTAAGGGGTGAAGCTTTCTTT. J is TRBJ1-1 and V is TRBV7-2, with D perhaps TRBD1 (5 bases). Germline lookup yields CDR1 SGHTA and CDR2 FQGNSA. The V end lost 4 bases, the J end lost 7 bases, and 16 bases lay between the germline ends. This CDR3 spans 14 amino acids. The full variable domain, rest sourced from reference TRBV7-2 and TRBJ1-1, is GAGVSQSPSNKVTEKGKDVELRCDPISGHTALYWYRQSLGQGLEFLIYFQGNSAPDKSGLPSDRFSAERTGGSVSTLTIQRTQQEDSAVYLCASSSGLLRGEAFFGQGTRLTVV.

Worth noting for this clonotype: A clone one base away is much larger, so this may be a read error. This chain links TRBV12-3 or TRBV12-4 with TRBJ2-7, with 11 bases that match TRBD2. The CDR3 is 17 amino acids. The CDR3 DNA reads as TGTGCCGGCAGTTTAGCTATAGCGGGGGGGAGCTCCTACGAGCAGTACTTC. It codes for CAGSLAIAGGSSYEQYF.

This clonotype was counted only a few times. CDR3 DNA sequence: TGCGTCGGGACAGGGTTTTATAATTCACCCCTCCACTTT. This gives the protein CVGTGFYNSPLHF. The rearrangement uses TRBV20-1 and TRBJ1-6, with TRBD1 identical over 9 bases. The germline V gene has CDR1 DFQATT and CDR2 SNEGSKA (reference sequence). The CDR3 totals 13 residues.

The rearrangement links TRBV7-6 to TRBJ2-2; D is uncertain. The CDR3 loop spans 14 amino acids. Trimming shortened V by 5 bases and J by 0 bases, and 7 bases separated the two germline ends. The V gene's germline CDR1 is SGHVS and CDR2 FNYEAQ. CDR3 sequence: CASSIETNTGELFF. For the CDR3, the DNA is TGTGCCAGCAGCATCGAGACGAACACCGGGGAGCTGTTTTTT.

The rearrangement links TRBV20-1 to TRBJ2-3; the D gene could be TRBD1 or TRBD2 (6 bases each). The germline V gene has CDR1 DFQATT and CDR2 SNEGSKA (reference sequence). There are 15 residues in the CDR3. Trimming took off 6 bases at V and 5 bases at J, with 21 bases between the two ends. For the CDR3, the DNA is TGCAGTGCGGAAACTAGCAGGGGCCTGAGAGATACGCAGTATTTT. Translating gives CSAETSRGLRDTQYF.

This clonotype was recorded a few times. The chain uses TRBV4-2 and TRBJ2-1, with TRBD2 matching over 8 bases. Germline V gene data show CDR1 as LGHNA and CDR2 as YNFKEQ. Unmatched junction bases numbered 8, after V lost 4 bases and J lost 0 bases. The CDR3 contains 17 residues. CDR3 bases: TGTGCCAGCAGCCCATTTCCCGGGACTAGCTCCTACAATGAGCAGTTCTTC. As protein: CASSPFPGTSSYNEQFF.

The chain has TRBV20-1 and TRBJ2-4; a weak D match, TRBD1 (5 bases). Germline CDR1 is DFQATT and CDR2 is SNEGSKA (reference sequence). The CDR3 covers 15 residues. The CDR3 here is CGARYQGVIKNIQYF. Written as DNA, the CDR3 is TGCGGAGCGAGATATCAAGGGGTTATCAAAAACATTCAGTACTTC.

This clonotype was recorded a few times. The V call is TRBV24-1, the J call TRBJ1-2; 8 bases fit TRBD1. This CDR3 is built from 16 residues. Germline CDR1 and CDR2: KGHDR and SFDVKD. After removal of 4 bases from V and 3 bases from J, the junction contained 9 bases not matched to a gene. CDR3 DNA sequence: TGTGCCACCAGTGACCTGAACAGGGGGGGCTACTATGGCTACACCTTC. Its translation is CATSDLNRGGYYGYTF.

V usage is TRBV20-1 and J usage is TRBJ1-2; a weak D match, TRBD1 (6 bases). The CDR3 loop spans 14 amino acids. Per germline, CDR1 DFQATT and CDR2 SNEGSKA (reference sequence). V shed 3 bases and J shed 3 bases, with 14 bases lying between them. The CDR3 DNA reads TGCAGTGCTAGTGCAGGGGCCATAGACTATGGCTACACCTTC. Residues: CSASAGAIDYGYTF.

This clonotype was counted a few times. The rearrangement joins TRBV28 to TRBJ2-5; 8 bases agree with TRBD2. Trimming cost V 5 bases and J 5 bases; bases outside gene matches: 13. The germline V gene has CDR1 MDHEN and CDR2 SYDVKM. The CDR3 length is 16 residues. The CDR3 nucleotides read TGTGCCAGCAGTCCCTGGCTAGCGGGCATTTCCGAGACCCAGTACTTC. Encoded protein: CASSPWLAGISETQYF.

The J gene is TRBJ1-1, the V gene TRBV4-1; 9 nucleotides line up with TRBD1. V lost 4 bases to trimming and J lost 3 bases; unmatched junction nucleotides: 12. The germline V gene has CDR1 MGHRA and CDR2 YSYEKL. The CDR3 is 17 residues long. CDR3 sequence (DNA): TGCGCCAGCAGCCCCCTATGGGGGACAGGGAGACACACTGAAGCTTTCTTT. Amino acid sequence: CASSPLWGTGRHTEAFF.

Only a few counts were recorded for this clonotype. The genes are TRBV12-3 or TRBV12-4 and TRBJ1-5, with 8 bases identical to TRBD1. V shed 4 bases and J 6 bases; nucleotides not matched to a gene: 5. The CDR3 extends over 14 amino acids. The CDR3 loop reads CASSSTGQAQPQHF. CDR3 coding DNA: TGTGCCAGCAGTTCGACGGGACAGGCTCAGCCCCAGCATTTT.

The V call is TRBV9, the J call TRBJ2-3, with 11 bases fitting TRBD2. V lost 4 bases, J lost 3 bases, and 10 bases stayed unmatched. The CDR3 has 17 amino acids. The germline V gene has CDR1 SGDLS and CDR2 YYNGEE. CDR3 amino acids: CASSQDKLAGGTDTQYF. The CDR3 DNA reads as TGTGCCAGCAGCCAAGATAAGCTAGCGGGAGGTACAGATACGCAGTATTTT.

This clonotype appeared many times. The V call is TRBV3-1, the J call TRBJ2-1; D gene unclear. Germline assignment: CDR1 LGHDT and CDR2 YNNKEL (reference sequence). The V gene lost 0 bases and the J gene lost 15 bases, with 9 bases spanning the gap. CDR3 size: 11 residues. For the CDR3, the DNA is TGTGCCAGCAGCCAAGAGACAAAGAGGTTCTTC. Translating it yields CASSQETKRFF.

This clonotype showed up just a few times. The V and J genes are TRBV20-1 and TRBJ2-4, with 8 nucleotides matching TRBD1. This CDR3 has 11 residues. Germline assignment: CDR1 DFQATT and CDR2 SNEGSKA (reference sequence). The CDR3 loop is CTGGDRGEQYF. The CDR3 DNA is TGCACGGGCGGAGACAGGGGAGAGCAGTACTTC.

This clonotype showed up just once. CDR3 sequence reads: CASSLRGTPISYEQYF. The CDR3 DNA sequence: TGTGCCAGCAGTTTACGGGGGACTCCAATCTCCTACGAGCAGTACTTC. The genes are TRBV27 and TRBJ2-7; D is perhaps TRBD2 (6 bases). Germline loops: CDR1 MNHEY, CDR2 SMNVEV (reference sequence). The CDR3 runs to 16 residues. The V gene lost 2 bases and the J gene lost 0 bases, with 14 bases spanning the gap.

This clonotype was observed a single time. At one end, the junction sequence differs from germline, possibly due to a read error. V is TRBV25-1 and J is TRBJ1-4; TRBD1 is a possible D gene (5 bases). Germline CDR1 reads MGHDK; CDR2 reads SYGVNS. The CDR3 contains 15 residues. CDR3 sequence reads: CASSEGGAANEELFF. In DNA, the CDR3 is TGTGCCAGCAGTGAAGGGGGAGCAGCTAATGAAGAACTGTTTTTT.

The rearrangement joins TRBV5-1 to TRBJ1-1, with D possibly being TRBD1 (6 bases). The CDR3 covers 17 residues. The germline V and J ends were trimmed by 0 bases and 0 bases, with 15 bases remaining between them. CDR1 and CDR2 (germline): SGHRS, YFSETQ. This chain's CDR3 is CASSLGGSGALNTEAFF. CDR3 DNA sequence: TGCGCCAGCAGCTTGGGCGGTTCGGGGGCGCTGAACACTGAAGCTTTCTTT.

This clonotype was seen more than once but under ten times. This sequence joins TRBV28 and TRBJ2-5, with 13 bases that match TRBD2. The CDR3 is 17 residues long. The germline V gene has CDR1 MDHEN and CDR2 SYDVKM. V trimming: 4 bases; J trimming: 5 bases; junction bases outside the gene matches: 10. Here the CDR3 DNA reads TGTGCCAGCAGTTCCGGGACTAGCGGGATTACATGGGAGACCCAGTACTTC. Translating gives CASSSGTSGITWETQYF.